Listed below are T cell receptor beta chains from one sample, sequenced in a study of patients with pleural tuberculosis. MiXCR, applied by TCRdb to the reads, yields one record per CDR3 protein. The sample records some 48,000 distinct CDR3 sequences, around 7% being singletons. Source of these receptors: a human donor with pleural tuberculosis. The CDR3 runs from the conserved cysteine through the conserved F or W. The D gene is left open where the match is weak. Some rows have no size entry. The others give once, few or many, or a class for an expanded clone.

J gene | clone size | D gene | V gene | CDR3 DNA | CDR3 protein
TRBJ2-5 | NA | TRBD1 | TRBV11-2 | TGTGCCAGCAGCTTGGGACAGCCCTACCAAGAGACCCAGTACTTC | CASSLGQPYQETQYF
TRBJ1-2 | many | NA | TRBV19 | TGTGCCAGCACCCGGGAATTCTATGGCTACACCTTC | CASTREFYGYTF
TRBJ2-1 | NA | TRBD1 | TRBV2 | TGTGCCCTTGACAGGGGGGGGAATGAGCAGTTCTTC | CALDRGGNEQFF
TRBJ2-1 | few | NA | TRBV29-1 | TGCAGCGTTCTGAGGCCTAACGGGGGGTTCTTC | CSVLRPNGGFF
TRBJ1-2 | many | TRBD1 | TRBV6-1 | TGTGCCAGCAGCGCGGACAGGGGTCGGGGCTACACCTTC | CASSADRGRGYTF
TRBJ2-7 | NA | NA | TRBV29-1 | TGCAGCGTTGTGAGGCTGGACGAGCAGTACTTC | CSVVRLDEQYF
TRBJ2-1 | medium-sized | TRBD2 | TRBV20-1 | TGCAGTGCCAATAGCGGGAAAACCTACAATGAGCAGTTCTTC | CSANSGKTYNEQFF
TRBJ2-1 | few | NA | TRBV11-1 | TGTGCCAGCAGCTTATCCGCGGGAAGCTACAATGAGCAGTTCTTC | CASSLSAGSYNEQFF
TRBJ1-5 | many | NA | TRBV6-4 | TGTGCCAGCAGTGACCCTGGACAGACGGATAGCAATCAGCCCCAGCATTTT | CASSDPGQTDSNQPQHF
TRBJ1-1 | many | TRBD1 | TRBV12-3/TRBV12-4 | TGTGCCAGCGACCTCCCCCCAGGGGGTCTGAACACTGAAGCTTTCTTT | CASDLPPGGLNTEAFF
TRBJ2-7 | many | NA | TRBV20-1 | TGCAGTGCCCTCGCAGGGTCTAGCTACGAGCAGTACTTC | CSALAGSSYEQYF
TRBJ1-6 | many | NA | TRBV7-3 | TGTGCCAGCAGCTTAACCCAGAATTCACCCCTCCACTTT | CASSLTQNSPLHF
TRBJ2-3 | many | TRBD1 | TRBV29-1 | TGCAGCGTTGAAGGGGGACAGGCCACAGATACGCAGTATTTT | CSVEGGQATDTQYF
TRBJ1-1 | many | TRBD1 | TRBV6-2/TRBV6-3 | TGTGCCAGCAGTTACACGGGACAGGCCTTGGTGGACACTGAAGCTTTCTTT | CASSYTGQALVDTEAFF
TRBJ1-2 | many | TRBD1 | TRBV27 | TGTGCCAGCAGTTTATCACCCCTCCCAGGGGGTTACTATGGCTACACCTTC | CASSLSPLPGGYYGYTF
TRBJ2-6 | large | NA | TRBV12-3/TRBV12-4 | TGTGCCAGCAGTTTTGGCGGGACGAACTCTGGGGCCAACGTCCTGACTTTC | CASSFGGTNSGANVLTF
TRBJ2-1 | many | NA | TRBV19 | TGTGCCAGTAGTATAGGCAGGGTAGCGATCAATGAGCAGTTCTTC | CASSIGRVAINEQFF
TRBJ1-6 | many | NA | TRBV2 | TGTGCCAGCAGTGGGGGAAAGCTTAATTCACCCCTCCACTTT | CASSGGKLNSPLHF
TRBJ2-4 | NA | NA | TRBV4-1 | TGCGCCAGCTCGTGGGTCGATTTAAAAAACATTCAGTACTTC | CASSWVDLKNIQYF
TRBJ2-3 | many | NA | TRBV10-2 | TGCGCCAGCAGTGAGTCGTACAGGCCCACAGATACGCAGTATTTT | CASSESYRPTDTQYF
TRBJ2-7 | many | TRBD2 | TRBV28 | TGTGCCAGCAGTTCGCAATGGCGCGGGAGGGAATCCTACGAGCAGTACTTC | CASSSQWRGRESYEQYF
TRBJ2-7 | few | NA | TRBV19 | TGTGCCAGTAGTATTGCCGGACACTACGAGCAGTACTTC | CASSIAGHYEQYF
TRBJ2-3 | many | NA | TRBV2 | TGTGCCAGCAGCGGACAGTTAAGCACAGATACGCAGTATTTT | CASSGQLSTDTQYF
TRBJ2-1 | many | NA | TRBV12-3/TRBV12-4 | TGTGCCAGCAGCAGATACAATGAGCAGTTCTTC | CASSRYNEQFF
TRBJ2-5 | many | NA | TRBV7-6 | TGTGCCAGCAGCCCACGGACACGACAAGAGACCCAGTACTTC | CASSPRTRQETQYF
TRBJ1-1 | many | NA | TRBV28 | TGTGCCAGCACTATGGGGGGCCTGGGGGCTGAAGCTTTCTTT | CASTMGGLGAEAFF
TRBJ1-1 | many | TRBD1 | TRBV20-1 | TGCAGTGCTAACGAGGGGACAGGGATGGATGCTTTCTTT | CSANEGTGMDAFF
TRBJ2-2 | few | TRBD2 | TRBV11-2 | TGTGCCAGCAGCCGACTAGCGGGAGGTGAAGGGGAGCTGTTTTTT | CASSRLAGGEGELFF
TRBJ1-3 | NA | NA | TRBV19 | TGTGCCAGTAACCAGGGCTCCTCTGGAAACACCATATATTTT | CASNQGSSGNTIYF
TRBJ1-6 | many | TRBD1 | TRBV11-2 | TGTGCCAGCAGCCTGGGACAGCATAATTCACCCCTCCACTTT | CASSLGQHNSPLHF
TRBJ2-1 | NA | TRBD2 | TRBV18 | TGTGCCAGCTCACCTTCGGGAGGAAATGAGCAGTTCTTC | CASSPSGGNEQFF
TRBJ2-5 | many | NA | TRBV25-1 | TGTGCCAGCAGTGAATTCGGCCAAGAGACCCAGTACTTC | CASSEFGQETQYF
TRBJ2-3 | many | NA | TRBV20-1 | TGCAGTGCTCGTTCTCGAGGGGGTTCGACAGATACGCAGTATTTT | CSARSRGGSTDTQYF
TRBJ1-1 | many | NA | TRBV19 | TGTGCCAGTAGTATGCAGGGGTCTATGAACACTGAAGCTTTCTTT | CASSMQGSMNTEAFF
TRBJ2-5 | NA | NA | TRBV29-1 | TGCAGCATTGGGACGGGGGAGACCCAGTACTTC | CSIGTGETQYF
TRBJ1-1 | once | NA | TRBV2 | TGTGCCAGCAGTGAACAGGCAACAGGGATGAATGCGAACACTGAAGCCTTCTTT | CASSEQATGMNANTEAFF
TRBJ2-1 | few | NA | TRBV11-2 | TGTGCCAGCAGCTTAAATCCGGGGGCGAGTCTTGAGCAGTTCTTC | CASSLNPGASLEQFF
TRBJ2-1 | few | NA | TRBV19 | TGTGCCAGTAGTATAGGCGACGGCGTCCCCTACAATGAGCAGTTCTTC | CASSIGDGVPYNEQFF
TRBJ2-3 | NA | TRBD1 | TRBV11-1 | TGTGCCAGCAGCACCGACAGGGGCACAGATACGCAGTATTTT | CASSTDRGTDTQYF
TRBJ2-5 | NA | NA | TRBV29-1 | TGCAGCGTTGAAAAAGGAGACCAAGAGACCCAGTACTTC | CSVEKGDQETQYF
TRBJ2-5 | few | NA | TRBV12-3/TRBV12-4 | TGTGCCAGCAGTTTTACGATACGGGAGACCCAGTACTTC | CASSFTIRETQYF
TRBJ1-1 | few | NA | TRBV13 | TGTGCCAGCAGCCGAATTCTGACAGGGAACACTGAAGCTTTCTTT | CASSRILTGNTEAFF
TRBJ2-7 | many | NA | TRBV11-2 | TGTGCCAGCAGCTTAACCCAGTCCTACGAGCAGTACTTC | CASSLTQSYEQYF
TRBJ2-1 | many | TRBD2 | TRBV18 | TGTGCCAGCTCACCCCTAGCGGGAAGATACAATGAGCAGTTCTTC | CASSPLAGRYNEQFF